The sequence of this T cell receptor (beta chain) was determined in a study of Ad26.COV2.S vaccination and SARS-CoV-2 variants. The overall study: Each vaccinee took Ad26.COV2.S intramuscularly, once or twice 56 days apart.

Treatment given: around 19 received Ad26.COV2.S at low or high dose, single or two shots; about 5 received placebo; per-sample allocation not given. Samples analyzed were those drawn on day 63 after the first vaccine or placebo injection. An adult donor aged 18-55 years was enrolled in Boston. V was cut by 5 bases and J by 0 bases, with 8 bases left in between. The CDR3 is 13 amino acids. CDR1 and CDR2 (germline): SGHRS, YFSETQ. On this clone itself: The antigen is undetermined.

Study-wide points: Reports say spike-specific CD8+ and CD4+ T cell responses covered substantial breadth after vaccination. Comparability of non-spike TCR breadth was observed across vaccine and placebo recipients.

Assay used: immunoSEQ multiplex PCR; TCRdb lists only in-frame clones, some missing. The sample yields 330,000 or so clones, about nine tenths seen once. V and J are TRBV5-1 and TRBJ1-2; D not resolved. The source is a person between 18 and 59 years old who received the Ad26.COV2.S COVID-19 vaccine or a placebo. The source material was peripheral blood, sampled in a trial of Ad26.COV2.S vaccine versus placebo. The CDR3 protein is CASSMGTNYGYTF. CDR3 sequence (DNA): TGCGCCAGCAGTATGGGAACTAACTATGGCTACACCTTC. Full variable domain (missing parts from reference TRBV5-1 and TRBJ1-2): KAGVTQTPRYLIKTRGQQVTLSCSPISGHRSVSWYQQTPGQGLQFLFEYFSETQRNKGNFPGRFSGRQFSNSRSEMNVSTLELGDSALYLCASSMGTNYGYTFGSGTRLTVV.